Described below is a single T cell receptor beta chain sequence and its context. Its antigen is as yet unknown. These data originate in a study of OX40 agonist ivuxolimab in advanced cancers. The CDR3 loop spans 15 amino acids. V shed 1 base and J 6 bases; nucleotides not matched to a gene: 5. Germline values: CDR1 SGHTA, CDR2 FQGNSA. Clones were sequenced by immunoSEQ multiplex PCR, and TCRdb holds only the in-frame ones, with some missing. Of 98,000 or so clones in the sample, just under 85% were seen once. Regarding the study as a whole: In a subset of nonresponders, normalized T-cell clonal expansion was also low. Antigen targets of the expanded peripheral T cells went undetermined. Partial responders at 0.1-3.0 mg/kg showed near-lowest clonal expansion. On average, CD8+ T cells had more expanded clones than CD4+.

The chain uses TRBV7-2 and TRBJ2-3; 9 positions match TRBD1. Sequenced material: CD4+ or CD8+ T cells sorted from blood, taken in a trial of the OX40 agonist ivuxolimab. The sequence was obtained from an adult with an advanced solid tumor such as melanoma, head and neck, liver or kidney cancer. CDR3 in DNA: TGTGCCAGCAGCTTAGTGACAGGGGGTCTCGATACGCAGTATTTT. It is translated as CASSLVTGGLDTQYF.